Below are 15 T cell receptor beta chains sequenced from a single sample in a study of cytomegalovirus exposure and HLA in healthy donors. The study ran its PCR with 60 Vbeta and 13 Jbeta primers. Using immunoSEQ multiplex PCR, the repertoire was profiled, and TCRdb retains in-frame clones only, with some absent. Here the sample spans some 150,000 clones, 74% being singletons. Sequencing was carried out using PBMCs. Receptor source: a man younger than 35 in good health and CMV-seropositive.

The rearrangement links TRBV2 to TRBJ2-7; D gene ambiguous. The CDR3 totals 15 residues. Looked up from germline, CDR1 is SNHLY and CDR2 is FYNNEI. Trimming took off 2 bases at V and 2 bases at J, with 13 bases between the two ends. The CDR3 DNA sequence: TGTGCCAGCAGTGAAAATCCGGCCGCGGCCTACGAGCAGTACTTC. It is translated as CASSENPAAAYEQYF.

This sequence joins TRBV5-1 and TRBJ2-5, with D perhaps matching TRBD1 (7 bases). CDR1 is SGHRS and CDR2 is YFSETQ in the germline V gene. CDR3 length: 15 amino acids. The germline V and J ends were trimmed by 4 bases and 4 bases, with 17 bases remaining between them. CDR3: CASSRLDRTTETQYF. CDR3 in DNA: TGCGCCAGCAGCAGATTGGACAGGACTACAGAGACCCAGTACTTC.

On this clone itself: An end of the junction differs from the germline gene, which may be a read error. The J gene is TRBJ1-4, the V gene TRBV7-9; 8 bases match TRBD1. Germline V gives CDR1 SEHNR, CDR2 FQNEAQ (reference sequence). The CDR3 consists of 12 residues. The CDR3 loop reads CSSSHTGGKLFF. The CDR3 DNA reads as TGTTCCAGCAGCCATACAGGGGGGAAACTGTTTTTT.

The chain combines TRBV9 with TRBJ2-5, with a possible D match to TRBD2 (5 bases). Germline CDR1 is SGDLS and CDR2 is YYNGEE. V gave up 0 bases and J gave up 0 bases, with 9 bases separating them. There are 15 residues in the CDR3. The CDR3 DNA follows: TGTGCCAGCAGCGTAGATGGGAGAGACCAAGAGACCCAGTACTTC. It translates to CASSVDGRDQETQYF.

There are a few counts of this clone. CDR3 bases: TGTGCCAGCGGAGGGTTAGCGGGAGGCCGTCCTCCATATTCGTACGAGCAGTACTTC. It yields the protein CASGGLAGGRPPYSYEQYF. The chain recombines TRBV2 with TRBJ2-7; 10 bases agree with TRBD2. Germline CDR1 SNHLY, CDR2 FYNNEI. CDR3 length: 19 amino acids. J lost 4 bases, V lost 8 bases, and 23 bases had no gene match. Drawing the rest from reference TRBV2 and TRBJ2-7, the complete variable domain is EPEVTQTPSHQVTQMGQEVILRCVPISNHLYFYWYRQILGQKVEFLVSFYNNEISEKSEIFDDQFSVERPDGSNFTLKIRSTKLEDSAMYFCASGGLAGGRPPYSYEQYFGPGTRLTVT.

The chain combines TRBV4-3 with TRBJ2-7; 8 nucleotides line up with TRBD1. CDR1 and CDR2 (germline): LGHNA, YSLEER. Trimming at V came to 0 bases and at J to 2 bases, leaving 0 bases not matched to a gene. The CDR3 length is 14 residues. CDR3: CASSQDRGPYEQYF. In DNA form, the CDR3 reads TGCGCCAGCAGCCAAGACAGGGGGCCCTACGAGCAGTACTTC.

The chain employs TRBV7-6 and TRBJ2-1, with D possibly being TRBD1 (5 bases). Germline CDR1 and CDR2: SGHVS and FNYEAQ. CDR3 length equals 15 residues. V was cut by 0 bases and J by 9 bases, with 15 bases left in between. In DNA, the CDR3 is TGTGCCAGCAGCTTAGCAGTTGGGGCGGCTCTTGAGCAGTTCTTC. Encoded protein: CASSLAVGAALEQFF.

V and J are TRBV5-5 and TRBJ2-1; D unclear. Looked up from germline, CDR1 is SGHKS and CDR2 is YYEKEE (reference sequence). The V end was cut by 5 bases, the J end by 4 bases, with 13 bases between. There are 14 residues in the CDR3. This chain's CDR3 is CASRFTESYNEQFF. The DNA for the CDR3 is TGTGCCAGCAGATTCACAGAGTCTTACAATGAGCAGTTCTTC. Complete variable domain (other parts from reference TRBV5-5 and TRBJ2-1): DAGVTQSPTHLIKTRGQQVTLRCSPISGHKSVSWYQQVLGQGPQFIFQYYEKEERGRGNFPDRFSARQFPNYSSELNVNALLLGDSALYLCASRFTESYNEQFFGPGTRLTVL.

The chain uses TRBV12-2 and TRBJ1-5. TRBV12-2 is shown as a pseudogene. This CDR3 has 16 amino acids. CDR3 amino acids: CASRSEGQISNQPQHF. CDR3 coding DNA: TGTGCAAGTCGCTCCGAGGGCCAGATTAGCAATCAGCCCCAGCATTTT.

CDR3 coding DNA: TGCAGCGTTGAATTCGGGAATGGCTACACCTTC. Translating gives CSVEFGNGYTF. The chain couples TRBV29-1 to TRBJ1-2; D gene unclear. Trimming took off 2 bases at V and 6 bases at J, with 7 bases between the two ends. This CDR3 region has 11 residues. The germline V gene encodes CDR1 SQVTM and CDR2 ANQGSEA.

The chain couples TRBV2 to TRBJ2-5, with 10 bases aligning to TRBD1. V dropped 6 bases and J dropped 4; count of bases not matched to a gene: 8. This CDR3 has 15 amino acids. Germline V CDR1 and CDR2: SNHLY, FYNNEI. CDR3 residues: CASRNRDRGPETQYF. In DNA, the CDR3 is TGTGCCAGCAGAAACCGGGACAGGGGCCCAGAGACCCAGTACTTC.

The chain uses TRBV18 and TRBJ2-6; 7 nucleotides match TRBD1. J lost 0 bases, V lost 2 bases, and 16 bases had no gene match. The CDR3 is 21 amino acids. Germline loops: CDR1 KGHSH, CDR2 LQKENI. Here the CDR3 reads CASSPKRIGDSYNSGANVLTF. CDR3 coding DNA: TGTGCCAGCTCACCAAAACGGATTGGGGACAGCTATAACTCTGGGGCCAACGTCCTGACTTTC.

CDR3 in amino acids: CASSQDWPSGSYEQYF. Written as DNA, the CDR3 is TGTGCCAGCAGCCAAGATTGGCCTAGCGGCTCCTACGAGCAGTACTTC. The V call is TRBV4-2, the J call TRBJ2-7, with 7 nucleotides matching TRBD2. The CDR3 runs 16 residues. V lost 0 bases to trimming and J lost 0 bases; unmatched junction nucleotides: 5. Germline assignment: CDR1 LGHNA and CDR2 YNFKEQ.

The J gene is TRBJ2-3, the V gene TRBV20-1; D call uncertain. Germline V gene data show CDR1 as DFQATT and CDR2 as SNEGSKA (reference sequence). Trimming cost V 5 bases and J 4 bases, with 7 bases left between them. The CDR3 extends over 11 amino acids. CDR3 DNA: TGCAGTGCTTTACTTGCAGATACGCAGTATTTT. This encodes CSALLADTQYF.

The V gene is TRBV5-6, the J gene TRBJ1-5; 7 bases line up with TRBD1. The germline V gene has CDR1 SGHDT and CDR2 YYEEEE. The trim removed 2 bases at V and 5 bases at J, leaving 4 bases unmatched. CDR3 size: 14 residues. CDR3 bases: TGTGCCAGCAGCTTACTAGGGACAGATCAGCCCCAGCATTTT. Encoded protein: CASSLLGTDQPQHF.